Sequencing of this T cell receptor beta chain was carried out in a study of blood T cell repertoires in COVID-19. The CDR3 is 15 residues long. Trimming removed 3 bases at V and 5 bases at J, with 16 bases between. Germline CDR1 is LGHDT and CDR2 is YNNKEL (reference sequence). Authors' methods: Scientists estimated how many nucleated cells there were by amplifying reference gene primers. Method: immunoSEQ multiplex PCR; TCRdb's copy keeps in-frame clones and lacks some. The V and J calls and clone size are taken from that table; D and trimming were inferred from the DNA. The sample has around 310,000 clones, around 92% seen once; the top ten hold roughly a tenth.

V gene TRBV3-1 (or the pseudogene TRBV3-2) combines with J gene TRBJ1-2, with a weak D call TRBD1 (6 bases). This TCR came from a woman aged 25-40 years who had recovered from COVID-19. Sequencing was done on a sample of PBMCs or T cells enriched from blood (not recorded which). CDR3 region: CASSHNREFSYGYTF. In DNA form, the CDR3 reads TGTGCCAGCAGCCACAACAGGGAGTTTTCGTATGGCTACACCTTC.